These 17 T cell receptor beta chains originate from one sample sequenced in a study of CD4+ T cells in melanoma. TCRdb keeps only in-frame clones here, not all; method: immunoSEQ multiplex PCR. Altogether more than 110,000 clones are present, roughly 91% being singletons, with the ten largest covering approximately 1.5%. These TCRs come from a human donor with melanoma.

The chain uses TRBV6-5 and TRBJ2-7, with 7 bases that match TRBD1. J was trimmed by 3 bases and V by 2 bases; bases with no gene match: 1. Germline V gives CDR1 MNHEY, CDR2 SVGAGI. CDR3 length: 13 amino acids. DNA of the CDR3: TGTGCCAGCAGTTACGGACAGGTCTACGAGCAGTACTTC. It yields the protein CASSYGQVYEQYF.

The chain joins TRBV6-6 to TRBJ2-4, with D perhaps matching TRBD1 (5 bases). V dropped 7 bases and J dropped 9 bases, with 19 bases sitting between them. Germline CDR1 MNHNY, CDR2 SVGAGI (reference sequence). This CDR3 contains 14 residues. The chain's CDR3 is CASTPRVELGIQYF. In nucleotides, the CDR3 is TGTGCCAGCACCCCCAGGGTTGAGTTAGGCATTCAGTACTTC.

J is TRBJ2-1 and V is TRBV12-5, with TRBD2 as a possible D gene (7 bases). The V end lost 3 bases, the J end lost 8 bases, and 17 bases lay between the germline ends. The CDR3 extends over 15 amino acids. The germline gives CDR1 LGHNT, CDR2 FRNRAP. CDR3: CASGLGQGRVDEQFF. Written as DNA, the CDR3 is TGTGCTAGTGGTTTAGGGCAGGGGAGGGTCGATGAGCAGTTCTTC.

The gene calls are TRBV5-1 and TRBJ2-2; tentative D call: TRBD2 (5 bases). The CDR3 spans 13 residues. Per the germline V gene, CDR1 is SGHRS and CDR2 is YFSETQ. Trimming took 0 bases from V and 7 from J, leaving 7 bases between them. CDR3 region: CASSLGGFGELFF. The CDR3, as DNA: TGCGCCAGCAGCTTGGGAGGGTTCGGGGAGCTGTTTTTT.

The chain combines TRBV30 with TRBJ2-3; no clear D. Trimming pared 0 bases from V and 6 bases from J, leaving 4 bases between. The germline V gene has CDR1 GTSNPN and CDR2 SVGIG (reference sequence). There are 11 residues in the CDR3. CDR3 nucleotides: TGTGCCTGGAGTGTACTTGATACGCAGTATTTT. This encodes CAWSVLDTQYF.

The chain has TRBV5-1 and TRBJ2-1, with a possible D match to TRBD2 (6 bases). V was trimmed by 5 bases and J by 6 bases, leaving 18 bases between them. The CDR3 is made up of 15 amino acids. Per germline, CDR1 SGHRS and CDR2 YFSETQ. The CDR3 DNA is TGCGCCAGCAGGTCTGGGGACTCCGTTTCCAATGAGCAGTTCTTC. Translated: CASRSGDSVSNEQFF.

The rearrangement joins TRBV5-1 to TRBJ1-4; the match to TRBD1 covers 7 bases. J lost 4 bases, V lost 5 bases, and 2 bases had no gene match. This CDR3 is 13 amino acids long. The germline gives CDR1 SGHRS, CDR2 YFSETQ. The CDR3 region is CASRGQSNEKLFF. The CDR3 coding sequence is TGCGCCAGCAGGGGACAGAGTAATGAAAAACTGTTTTTT.

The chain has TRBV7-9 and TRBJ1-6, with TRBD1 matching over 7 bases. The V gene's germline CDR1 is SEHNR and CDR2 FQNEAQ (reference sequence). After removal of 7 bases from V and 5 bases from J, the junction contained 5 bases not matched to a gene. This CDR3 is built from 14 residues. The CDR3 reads CASTAGQNNSPLHF. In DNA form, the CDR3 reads TGTGCCAGCACCGCGGGACAGAATAATTCACCCCTCCACTTT.

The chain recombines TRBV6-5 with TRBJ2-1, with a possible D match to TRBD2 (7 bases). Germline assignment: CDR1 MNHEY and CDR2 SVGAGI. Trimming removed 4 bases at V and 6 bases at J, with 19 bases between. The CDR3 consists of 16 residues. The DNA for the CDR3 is TGTGCCAGCAGTTCCCGGGGGGCTACTAGCGCCAATGAGCAGTTCTTC. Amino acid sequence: CASSSRGATSANEQFF.

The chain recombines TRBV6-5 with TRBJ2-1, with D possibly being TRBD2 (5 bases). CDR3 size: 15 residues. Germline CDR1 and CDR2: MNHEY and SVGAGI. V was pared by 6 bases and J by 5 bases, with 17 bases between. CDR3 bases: TGTGCCAGCAGGATAGACCAAGGACTTAACAATGAGCAGTTCTTC. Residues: CASRIDQGLNNEQFF.

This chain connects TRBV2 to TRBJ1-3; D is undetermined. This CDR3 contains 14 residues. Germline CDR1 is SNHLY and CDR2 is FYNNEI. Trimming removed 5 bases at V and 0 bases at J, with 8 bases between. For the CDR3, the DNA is TGTGCCAGCAGTAGTGGACCCTCTGGAAACACCATATATTTT. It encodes CASSSGPSGNTIYF.

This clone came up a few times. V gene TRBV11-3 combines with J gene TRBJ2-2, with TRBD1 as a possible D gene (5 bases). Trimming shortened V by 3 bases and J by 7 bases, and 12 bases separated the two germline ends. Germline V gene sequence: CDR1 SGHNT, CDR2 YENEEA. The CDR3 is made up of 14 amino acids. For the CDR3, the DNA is TGTGCCAGCAGCTTCAGCAGGGTCGACGGGGAGCTGTTTTTT. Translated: CASSFSRVDGELFF.

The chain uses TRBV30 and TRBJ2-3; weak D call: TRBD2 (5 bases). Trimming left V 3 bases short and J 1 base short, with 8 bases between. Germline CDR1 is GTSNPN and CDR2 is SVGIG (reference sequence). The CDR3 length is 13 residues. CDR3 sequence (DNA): TGTGCCTGGAGCATGAGGGGCACAGATACGCAGTATTTT. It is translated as CAWSMRGTDTQYF.

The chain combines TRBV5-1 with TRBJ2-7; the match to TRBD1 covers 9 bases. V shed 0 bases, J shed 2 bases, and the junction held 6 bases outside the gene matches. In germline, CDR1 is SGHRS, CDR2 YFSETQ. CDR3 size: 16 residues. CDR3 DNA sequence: TGCGCCAGCAGCTTGGGGACAGGGGATTCGACCTACGAGCAGTACTTC. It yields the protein CASSLGTGDSTYEQYF.

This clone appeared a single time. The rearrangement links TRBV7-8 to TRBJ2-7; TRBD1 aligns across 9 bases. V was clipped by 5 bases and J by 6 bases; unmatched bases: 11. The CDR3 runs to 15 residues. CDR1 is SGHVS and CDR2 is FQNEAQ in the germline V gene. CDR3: CASSLGQGLVVEQYF. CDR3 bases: TGTGCCAGCAGCCTGGGACAGGGTCTTGTTGTCGAGCAGTACTTC.

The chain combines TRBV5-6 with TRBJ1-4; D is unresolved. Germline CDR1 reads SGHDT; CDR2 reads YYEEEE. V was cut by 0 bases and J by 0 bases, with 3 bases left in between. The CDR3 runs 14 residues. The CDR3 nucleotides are TGTGCCAGCAGCTTGGGTGCAACTAATGAAAAACTGTTTTTT. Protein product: CASSLGATNEKLFF.

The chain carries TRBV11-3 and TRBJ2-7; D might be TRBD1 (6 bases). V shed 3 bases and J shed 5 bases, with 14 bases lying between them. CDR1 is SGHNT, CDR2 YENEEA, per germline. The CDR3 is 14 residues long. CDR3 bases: TGTGCCAGCAGCTTGGAGCCAGGGGTCGACGAGCAGTACTTC. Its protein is CASSLEPGVDEQYF.